The next 19 T cell receptor beta chains were all read from a single sample in a study of Graves' ophthalmopathy and Graves' hyperthyroidism. Amplification of TCR beta CDR3 regions used RNA transcripts. HTBI primers primed a first-round RT-PCR, and a second-round multiplex PCR followed. One entry per CDR3 protein results from TCRdb running MiXCR on the multiplex PCR reads. The sample records almost 750,000 distinct CDR3 sequences, around 40% being singletons. The sequencing input was peripheral blood. Every receptor here comes from an adult man with Graves' ophthalmopathy.

V usage is TRBV25-1 and J usage is TRBJ1-6; maybe TRBD1 (6 bases). This CDR3 is 13 amino acids long. The germline V gene encodes CDR1 MGHDK and CDR2 SYGVNS. V dropped 6 bases and J dropped 7 bases, with 10 bases sitting between them. The chain's CDR3 is CASRDSTNSPLHF. The CDR3 DNA is TGTGCCAGCAGGGACAGTACAAATTCACCCCTCCACTTT.

This clonotype was observed a few times. CDR3 in amino acids: CASSPDRGLNMDEQYF. CDR3 DNA: TGTGCCAGCAGCCCTGACAGGGGGCTGAATATGGACGAGCAGTACTTC. The chain links TRBV5-6 to TRBJ2-7; the match to TRBD1 covers 10 bases. Losses at the gene ends were 4 bases for V and 5 bases for J; bases not matched to a gene: 12. Germline V lookup: CDR1 SGHDT, CDR2 YYEEEE. CDR3 length: 16 residues.

The chain links TRBV9 to TRBJ1-5; the D is unclear. The germline V and J ends were trimmed by 4 bases and 3 bases, with 8 bases remaining between them. The CDR3 has 13 amino acids. The germline gives CDR1 SGDLS, CDR2 YYNGEE. The CDR3 DNA reads as TGTGCCAGCAGCCAAGACCACAATCAGCCCCAGCATTTT. Its translation is CASSQDHNQPQHF.

Points on this clonotype: Without the conserved terminal phenylalanine or tryptophan, this CDR3 likely stems from a read error. The limits of the CDR3 on the DNA are not certain, so only TCRdb's listed CDR3 is given. V gene TRBV9 combines with J gene TRBJ1-4; the table names TRBD1, a call not compared with the DNA. CDR1 and CDR2 from the germline V gene are SGDLS and YYNGEE. The CDR3 length is 10 residues, termini included. The CDR3: CASSVDRGAY.

The CDR3 protein is CSVGLQGASGYTF. In nucleotides, the CDR3 is TGCAGCGTGGGTCTACAGGGGGCGAGTGGCTACACCTTC. This chain uses TRBV29-1 with TRBJ1-2; 9 bases map to TRBD1. This CDR3 comprises 13 residues. Germline CDR1 is SQVTM and CDR2 is ANQGSEA. Trimming removed 6 bases from V and 7 bases from J; junction bases left unmatched: 9.

As DNA, the CDR3 is TGTGCCACGCTGGGCCAGGGGGCCGTAGCTTTCTTT. Its translation: CATLGQGAVAFF. This rearrangement joins TRBV10-3 to TRBJ1-1, with TRBD1 identical over 8 bases. From germline, CDR1 is ENHRY and CDR2 SYGVKD. V shed 10 bases and J 10 bases; nucleotides not matched to a gene: 11. CDR3 length: 12 residues.

This clonotype was detected many times. The chain links TRBV7-9 to TRBJ2-6, with D maybe TRBD1 (6 bases). Germline loops: CDR1 SEHNR, CDR2 FQNEAQ (reference sequence). Trimming took 4 bases from V and 0 from J, leaving 13 bases between them. There are 17 residues in the CDR3. CDR3 residues: CASSSDRFRSGANVLTF. Written as DNA, the CDR3 is TGTGCCAGCAGCTCCGACAGGTTCCGCTCTGGGGCCAACGTCCTGACTTTC.

The CDR3 sequence: CASSQGSQGGETQYF. The CDR3 coding sequence is TGTGCCAGCAGCCAAGGATCCCAGGGAGGAGAGACCCAGTACTTC. The genes are TRBV4-2 and TRBJ2-5; a weak D match, TRBD2 (6 bases). CDR3 length: 15 amino acids. The V gene lost 1 base and the J gene lost 4 bases, with 13 bases spanning the gap. From germline, CDR1 is LGHNA and CDR2 YNFKEQ.

The V call is TRBV9, the J call TRBJ1-2; D is unresolved. V was clipped by 4 bases and J by 3 bases, with 13 bases between them. Germline V gives CDR1 SGDLS, CDR2 YYNGEE. The CDR3 contains 14 residues. CDR3 sequence reads: CASSQGGNHYGYTF. CDR3 nucleotides: TGTGCCAGCAGCCAAGGTGGCAATCACTATGGCTACACCTTC. The complete variable domain, with remaining parts taken from reference TRBV9 and TRBJ1-2, reads DSGVTQTPKHLITATGQRVTLRCSPRSGDLSVYWYQQSLDQGLQFLIQYYNGEERAKGNILERFSAQQFPDLHSELNLSSLELGDSALYFCASSQGGNHYGYTFGSGTRLTVV.

This clonotype was counted between two and nine times. The chain uses TRBV9 and TRBJ2-5; 7 bases are shared with TRBD2. The germline V gene encodes CDR1 SGDLS and CDR2 YYNGEE. J was trimmed by 3 bases and V by 4 bases; bases with no gene match: 3. This CDR3 comprises 13 residues. The CDR3 is CASSQAGKETQYF. For the CDR3, the DNA is TGTGCCAGCAGCCAAGCGGGGAAAGAGACCCAGTACTTC.

The chain links TRBV24-1 to TRBJ2-1, with TRBD2 as a possible D gene (5 bases). Trimming removed 9 bases from V and 6 bases from J, with 17 bases in between. The CDR3 contains 14 residues. Germline CDR1 reads KGHDR; CDR2 reads SFDVKD. CDR3 in amino acids: CATADLAGSNEQFF. CDR3 nucleotides: TGTGCCACCGCCGATCTAGCTGGGAGCAATGAGCAGTTCTTC.

This clonotype has at least ten counts. The chain recombines TRBV7-2 with TRBJ2-2; no firm D call. CDR3 length: 14 residues. CDR1 is SGHTA and CDR2 is FQGNSA in the germline V gene. The ends were cut back, 1 base at V and 5 bases at J, with 8 bases in the middle. CDR3 region: CASSLVAVTGELFF. CDR3 bases: TGTGCCAGCAGCTTAGTGGCGGTTACCGGGGAGCTGTTTTTT. Supplemented by reference TRBV7-2 and TRBJ2-2, the full variable domain reads GAGVSQSPSNKVTEKGKDVELRCDPISGHTALYWYRQSLGQGLEFLIYFQGNSAPDKSGLPSDRFSAERTGGSVSTLTIQRTQQEDSAVYLCASSLVAVTGELFFGEGSRLTVL.

This clonotype was detected a few times. In DNA, the CDR3 is TGTGCCAGCAGCTTTGACAGGGGGCATGAAAAACTGTTTTTT. This translates into CASSFDRGHEKLFF. The J gene is TRBJ1-4, the V gene TRBV11-2; 10 nucleotides match TRBD1. This CDR3 is 14 amino acids long. Germline V lookup: CDR1 SGHAT, CDR2 FQNNGV. J lost 6 bases, V lost 3 bases, and 1 base had no gene match.

The chain employs TRBV9 and TRBJ1-1; D might be TRBD1 (6 bases). In germline, CDR1 is SGDLS, CDR2 YYNGEE. CDR3 length: 13 residues. V lost 5 bases to trimming and J lost 3 bases, with 11 bases between them. In DNA, the CDR3 is TGTGCCAGCAGGGATACAGGGTACACTGAAGCTTTCTTT. Translation: CASRDTGYTEAFF.

As for this clonotype: A read error may account for a junction end that differs from germline. The rearrangement uses TRBV10-2 and TRBJ2-1, with D uncertain. The CDR3 loop spans 15 amino acids. Germline lookup yields CDR1 WSHSY and CDR2 SAAADI. CDR3 loop: CASSPSFLRSNEQFF. The DNA for the CDR3 is TGTGCCAGCAGTCCTTCCTTCTTGCGGAGCAATGAGCAGTTCTTC.

This clonotype came up a few times. V is TRBV7-9 and J is TRBJ2-2; TRBD2 matches at 9 bases. The CDR3 length is 15 residues. V trimming: 6 bases; J trimming: 1 base; junction bases outside the gene matches: 3. CDR1 SEHNR and CDR2 FQNEAQ come from the germline V gene (reference sequence). The CDR3: CASSISGGNTGELFF. The DNA of the CDR3 is TGTGCCAGCAGTATTAGCGGGGGGAACACCGGGGAGCTGTTTTTT.

The chain has TRBV25-1 and TRBJ1-3, with D unresolved. V lost 6 bases to trimming and J lost 0 bases, with 9 bases between them. Germline CDR1 and CDR2: MGHDK and SYGVNS. This CDR3 has 14 amino acids. CDR3 amino acids: CASSGVVSGNTIYF. The CDR3 bases are TGTGCCAGCAGCGGGGTCGTCTCTGGAAACACCATATATTTT.

V is TRBV2 and J is TRBJ1-2; a weak D match, TRBD1 (6 bases). V was trimmed by 6 bases and J by 0 bases, leaving 17 bases between them. In germline, CDR1 is SNHLY, CDR2 FYNNEI. The CDR3 spans 16 residues. In DNA, the CDR3 is TGTGCCAGCAGCGTGACTCCCCAGGGGACTAACTATGGCTACACCTTC. Translating it yields CASSVTPQGTNYGYTF.

The chain's CDR3 is CASSAPDSYYGYTF. The DNA of the CDR3 is TGTGCCAGCAGTGCTCCCGACAGTTACTATGGCTACACCTTC. The rearrangement joins TRBV2 to TRBJ1-2; possibly TRBD1 for D (5 bases). The length of the CDR3 is 14 residues. From germline, CDR1 is SNHLY and CDR2 FYNNEI. V lost 4 bases and J 3 bases, leaving 12 bases between the germline ends.